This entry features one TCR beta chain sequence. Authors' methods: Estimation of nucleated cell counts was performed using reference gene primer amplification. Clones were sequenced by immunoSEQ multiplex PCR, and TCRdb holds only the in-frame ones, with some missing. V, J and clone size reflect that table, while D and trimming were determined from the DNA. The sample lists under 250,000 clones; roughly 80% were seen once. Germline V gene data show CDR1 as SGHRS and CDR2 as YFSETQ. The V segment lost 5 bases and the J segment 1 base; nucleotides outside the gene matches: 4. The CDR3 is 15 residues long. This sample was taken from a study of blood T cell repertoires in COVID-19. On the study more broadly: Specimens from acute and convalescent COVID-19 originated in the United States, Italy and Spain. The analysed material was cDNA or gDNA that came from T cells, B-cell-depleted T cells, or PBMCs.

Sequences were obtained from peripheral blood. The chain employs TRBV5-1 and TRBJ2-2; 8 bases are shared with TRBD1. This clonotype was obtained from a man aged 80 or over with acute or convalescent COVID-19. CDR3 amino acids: CASRTGTGNTGELFF. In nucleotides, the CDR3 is TGCGCCAGCAGAACCGGGACAGGGAACACCGGGGAGCTGTTTTTT. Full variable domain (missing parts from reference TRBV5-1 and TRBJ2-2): KAGVTQTPRYLIKTRGQQVTLSCSPISGHRSVSWYQQTPGQGLQFLFEYFSETQRNKGNFPGRFSGRQFSNSRSEMNVSTLELGDSALYLCASRTGTGNTGELFFGEGSRLTVL.